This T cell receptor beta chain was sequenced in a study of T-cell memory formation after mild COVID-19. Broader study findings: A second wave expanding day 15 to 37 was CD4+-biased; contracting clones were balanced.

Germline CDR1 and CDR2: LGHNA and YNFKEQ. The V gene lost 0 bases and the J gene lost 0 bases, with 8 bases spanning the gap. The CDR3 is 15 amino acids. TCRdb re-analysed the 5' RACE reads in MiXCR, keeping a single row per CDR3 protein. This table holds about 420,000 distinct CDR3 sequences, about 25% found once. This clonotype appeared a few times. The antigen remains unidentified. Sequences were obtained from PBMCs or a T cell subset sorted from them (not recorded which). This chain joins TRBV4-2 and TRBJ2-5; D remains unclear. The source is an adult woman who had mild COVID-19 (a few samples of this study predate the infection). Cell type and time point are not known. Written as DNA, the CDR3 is TGTGCCAGCAGCCAAGATATGGGTTACCAAGAGACCCAGTACTTC. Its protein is CASSQDMGYQETQYF.